This T cell receptor beta chain was identified during a study of T cell repertoires in cytomegalovirus infection. Study-wide results and limits: Summed public TCR beta family frequency identified CMV carriers bearing the relevant HLA. In two of eight donors, the top clonotype was HLA-C-restricted CMV-specific.

This CDR3 comprises 11 residues. Germline lookup yields CDR1 DFQATT and CDR2 SNEGSKA (reference sequence). Trimming stripped 5 bases from V and 7 bases from J, with 10 bases between. From the reads, TCRdb called clonotypes with MiXCR, one entry per CDR3 protein. The sample yields a few hundred thousand distinct CDR3 sequences, over 7.5% seen once. For this clonotype: The antigen is not known.

The genes are TRBV20-1 and TRBJ2-3, with D possibly being TRBD2 (7 bases). The TCR comes from a human donor in good health (CMV status not recorded). Some clones in this sample may be carry-over from other donors' samples. The material sequenced was PBMCs. The CDR3 sequence is CSALGGHTQYF. CDR3 DNA sequence: TGCAGTGCTTTGGGGGGGCATACGCAGTATTTT.